The clone carrying this TCR beta chain was seen just once. The antigen remains unidentified. Different DNA sequences within this sample yield the same CDR3. This specimen belongs to a study of shared clonotypes between healthy human individuals. Study-level results: Sampling was confined to blood; repertoires within tissues likely differ.

Every immunoSEQ plate was one replicate of a subset's evenly spread DNA. Only in-frame clones appear in the TCRdb table, and some are missing; sequencing was by immunoSEQ multiplex PCR. The sample includes roughly 1,100,000 clones, more than 60% of them seen just once. Germline V CDR1 and CDR2: SGHRS, YFSETQ. Trimming took 0 bases from V and 5 from J, leaving 8 bases between them. This CDR3 has 13 amino acids. The chain employs TRBV5-1 and TRBJ2-5; tentatively, D is TRBD1 (5 bases). This TCR was recovered from a young man in good health. Material: memory CD4+ T cells sorted from blood. Noted subset: CD45RA-negative fraction. This CDR3 is CASSLGSGETQYF. Written as DNA, the CDR3 is TGCGCCAGCAGCTTGGGGTCAGGGGAGACCCAGTACTTC.